One TCR beta chain is described in this entry. Its antigen is undetermined. This sample was taken from a study of CD8+ T cells in alopecia areata. Overall study: Patients in the treated group were given tofacitinib by mouth, 5 to 10 mg twice a day.

Both peripheral blood and punch biopsies of lesional scalp skin were obtained from patients who had alopecia areata. This CDR3 region has 15 residues. Per germline, CDR1 MNHNS and CDR2 SASEGT. With 6 bases removed from V and 2 bases from J, the gap between germline ends came to 14 bases. The study, taken as a whole, reports: Mice showed clearer TCR sharing than patients did, a gap that was possibly HLA-related. When scalp samples are sequenced, resident alphabeta T cells of normal skin are also captured. Clonality was higher in lesional than normal scalp, especially in alopecia totalis/universalis.

cDNA prepared by RNA extraction and subsequent reverse transcription served as the template for sequencing. Measured with immunoSEQ multiplex PCR; TCRdb has only the in-frame clones, and not every one. The sample carries approximately 5,400 clones, under 80% recorded once. The source was skin, collected at week 0. The source is a human donor with alopecia areata. This chain links TRBV6-1 with TRBJ1-3, with D perhaps matching TRBD1 (6 bases). DNA of the CDR3: TGTGCCAGCAGCTACCAGACAGGCCCTGGAAACACCATATATTTT. It is translated as CASSYQTGPGNTIYF.